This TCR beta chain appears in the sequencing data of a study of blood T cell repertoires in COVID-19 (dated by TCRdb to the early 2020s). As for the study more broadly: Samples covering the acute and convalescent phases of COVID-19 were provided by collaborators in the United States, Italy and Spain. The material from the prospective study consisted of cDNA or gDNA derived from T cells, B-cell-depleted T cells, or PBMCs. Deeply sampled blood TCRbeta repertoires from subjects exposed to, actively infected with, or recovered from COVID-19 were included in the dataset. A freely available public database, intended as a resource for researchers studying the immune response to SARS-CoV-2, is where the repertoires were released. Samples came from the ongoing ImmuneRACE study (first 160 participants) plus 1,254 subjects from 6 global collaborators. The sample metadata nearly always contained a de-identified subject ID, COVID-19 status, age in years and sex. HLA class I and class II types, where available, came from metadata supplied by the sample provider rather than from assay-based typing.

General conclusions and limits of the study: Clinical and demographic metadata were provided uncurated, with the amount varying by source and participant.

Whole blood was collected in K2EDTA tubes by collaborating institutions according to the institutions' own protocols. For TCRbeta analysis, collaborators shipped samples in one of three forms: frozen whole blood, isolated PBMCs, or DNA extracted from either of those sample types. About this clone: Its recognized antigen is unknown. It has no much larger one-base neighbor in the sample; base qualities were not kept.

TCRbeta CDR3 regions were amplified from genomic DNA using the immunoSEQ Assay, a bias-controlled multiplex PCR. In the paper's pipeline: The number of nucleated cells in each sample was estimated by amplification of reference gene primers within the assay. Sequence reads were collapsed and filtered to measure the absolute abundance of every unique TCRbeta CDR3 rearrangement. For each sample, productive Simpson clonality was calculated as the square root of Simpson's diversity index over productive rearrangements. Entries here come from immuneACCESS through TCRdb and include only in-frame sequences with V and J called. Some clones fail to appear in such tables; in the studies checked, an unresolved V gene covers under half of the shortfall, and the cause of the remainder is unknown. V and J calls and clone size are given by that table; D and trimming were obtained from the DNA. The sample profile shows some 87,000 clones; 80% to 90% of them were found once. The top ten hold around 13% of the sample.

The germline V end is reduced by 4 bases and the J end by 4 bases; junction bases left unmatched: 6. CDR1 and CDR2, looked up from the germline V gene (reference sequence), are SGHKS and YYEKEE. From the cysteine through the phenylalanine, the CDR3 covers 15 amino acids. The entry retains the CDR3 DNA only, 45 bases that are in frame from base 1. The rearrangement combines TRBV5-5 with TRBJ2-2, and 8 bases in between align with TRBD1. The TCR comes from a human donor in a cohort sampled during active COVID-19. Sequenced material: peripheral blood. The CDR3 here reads CASSRGQGGTGELFF. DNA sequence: TGTGCCAGCAGCCGAGGACAGGGAGGCACCGGGGAGCTGTTTTTT.